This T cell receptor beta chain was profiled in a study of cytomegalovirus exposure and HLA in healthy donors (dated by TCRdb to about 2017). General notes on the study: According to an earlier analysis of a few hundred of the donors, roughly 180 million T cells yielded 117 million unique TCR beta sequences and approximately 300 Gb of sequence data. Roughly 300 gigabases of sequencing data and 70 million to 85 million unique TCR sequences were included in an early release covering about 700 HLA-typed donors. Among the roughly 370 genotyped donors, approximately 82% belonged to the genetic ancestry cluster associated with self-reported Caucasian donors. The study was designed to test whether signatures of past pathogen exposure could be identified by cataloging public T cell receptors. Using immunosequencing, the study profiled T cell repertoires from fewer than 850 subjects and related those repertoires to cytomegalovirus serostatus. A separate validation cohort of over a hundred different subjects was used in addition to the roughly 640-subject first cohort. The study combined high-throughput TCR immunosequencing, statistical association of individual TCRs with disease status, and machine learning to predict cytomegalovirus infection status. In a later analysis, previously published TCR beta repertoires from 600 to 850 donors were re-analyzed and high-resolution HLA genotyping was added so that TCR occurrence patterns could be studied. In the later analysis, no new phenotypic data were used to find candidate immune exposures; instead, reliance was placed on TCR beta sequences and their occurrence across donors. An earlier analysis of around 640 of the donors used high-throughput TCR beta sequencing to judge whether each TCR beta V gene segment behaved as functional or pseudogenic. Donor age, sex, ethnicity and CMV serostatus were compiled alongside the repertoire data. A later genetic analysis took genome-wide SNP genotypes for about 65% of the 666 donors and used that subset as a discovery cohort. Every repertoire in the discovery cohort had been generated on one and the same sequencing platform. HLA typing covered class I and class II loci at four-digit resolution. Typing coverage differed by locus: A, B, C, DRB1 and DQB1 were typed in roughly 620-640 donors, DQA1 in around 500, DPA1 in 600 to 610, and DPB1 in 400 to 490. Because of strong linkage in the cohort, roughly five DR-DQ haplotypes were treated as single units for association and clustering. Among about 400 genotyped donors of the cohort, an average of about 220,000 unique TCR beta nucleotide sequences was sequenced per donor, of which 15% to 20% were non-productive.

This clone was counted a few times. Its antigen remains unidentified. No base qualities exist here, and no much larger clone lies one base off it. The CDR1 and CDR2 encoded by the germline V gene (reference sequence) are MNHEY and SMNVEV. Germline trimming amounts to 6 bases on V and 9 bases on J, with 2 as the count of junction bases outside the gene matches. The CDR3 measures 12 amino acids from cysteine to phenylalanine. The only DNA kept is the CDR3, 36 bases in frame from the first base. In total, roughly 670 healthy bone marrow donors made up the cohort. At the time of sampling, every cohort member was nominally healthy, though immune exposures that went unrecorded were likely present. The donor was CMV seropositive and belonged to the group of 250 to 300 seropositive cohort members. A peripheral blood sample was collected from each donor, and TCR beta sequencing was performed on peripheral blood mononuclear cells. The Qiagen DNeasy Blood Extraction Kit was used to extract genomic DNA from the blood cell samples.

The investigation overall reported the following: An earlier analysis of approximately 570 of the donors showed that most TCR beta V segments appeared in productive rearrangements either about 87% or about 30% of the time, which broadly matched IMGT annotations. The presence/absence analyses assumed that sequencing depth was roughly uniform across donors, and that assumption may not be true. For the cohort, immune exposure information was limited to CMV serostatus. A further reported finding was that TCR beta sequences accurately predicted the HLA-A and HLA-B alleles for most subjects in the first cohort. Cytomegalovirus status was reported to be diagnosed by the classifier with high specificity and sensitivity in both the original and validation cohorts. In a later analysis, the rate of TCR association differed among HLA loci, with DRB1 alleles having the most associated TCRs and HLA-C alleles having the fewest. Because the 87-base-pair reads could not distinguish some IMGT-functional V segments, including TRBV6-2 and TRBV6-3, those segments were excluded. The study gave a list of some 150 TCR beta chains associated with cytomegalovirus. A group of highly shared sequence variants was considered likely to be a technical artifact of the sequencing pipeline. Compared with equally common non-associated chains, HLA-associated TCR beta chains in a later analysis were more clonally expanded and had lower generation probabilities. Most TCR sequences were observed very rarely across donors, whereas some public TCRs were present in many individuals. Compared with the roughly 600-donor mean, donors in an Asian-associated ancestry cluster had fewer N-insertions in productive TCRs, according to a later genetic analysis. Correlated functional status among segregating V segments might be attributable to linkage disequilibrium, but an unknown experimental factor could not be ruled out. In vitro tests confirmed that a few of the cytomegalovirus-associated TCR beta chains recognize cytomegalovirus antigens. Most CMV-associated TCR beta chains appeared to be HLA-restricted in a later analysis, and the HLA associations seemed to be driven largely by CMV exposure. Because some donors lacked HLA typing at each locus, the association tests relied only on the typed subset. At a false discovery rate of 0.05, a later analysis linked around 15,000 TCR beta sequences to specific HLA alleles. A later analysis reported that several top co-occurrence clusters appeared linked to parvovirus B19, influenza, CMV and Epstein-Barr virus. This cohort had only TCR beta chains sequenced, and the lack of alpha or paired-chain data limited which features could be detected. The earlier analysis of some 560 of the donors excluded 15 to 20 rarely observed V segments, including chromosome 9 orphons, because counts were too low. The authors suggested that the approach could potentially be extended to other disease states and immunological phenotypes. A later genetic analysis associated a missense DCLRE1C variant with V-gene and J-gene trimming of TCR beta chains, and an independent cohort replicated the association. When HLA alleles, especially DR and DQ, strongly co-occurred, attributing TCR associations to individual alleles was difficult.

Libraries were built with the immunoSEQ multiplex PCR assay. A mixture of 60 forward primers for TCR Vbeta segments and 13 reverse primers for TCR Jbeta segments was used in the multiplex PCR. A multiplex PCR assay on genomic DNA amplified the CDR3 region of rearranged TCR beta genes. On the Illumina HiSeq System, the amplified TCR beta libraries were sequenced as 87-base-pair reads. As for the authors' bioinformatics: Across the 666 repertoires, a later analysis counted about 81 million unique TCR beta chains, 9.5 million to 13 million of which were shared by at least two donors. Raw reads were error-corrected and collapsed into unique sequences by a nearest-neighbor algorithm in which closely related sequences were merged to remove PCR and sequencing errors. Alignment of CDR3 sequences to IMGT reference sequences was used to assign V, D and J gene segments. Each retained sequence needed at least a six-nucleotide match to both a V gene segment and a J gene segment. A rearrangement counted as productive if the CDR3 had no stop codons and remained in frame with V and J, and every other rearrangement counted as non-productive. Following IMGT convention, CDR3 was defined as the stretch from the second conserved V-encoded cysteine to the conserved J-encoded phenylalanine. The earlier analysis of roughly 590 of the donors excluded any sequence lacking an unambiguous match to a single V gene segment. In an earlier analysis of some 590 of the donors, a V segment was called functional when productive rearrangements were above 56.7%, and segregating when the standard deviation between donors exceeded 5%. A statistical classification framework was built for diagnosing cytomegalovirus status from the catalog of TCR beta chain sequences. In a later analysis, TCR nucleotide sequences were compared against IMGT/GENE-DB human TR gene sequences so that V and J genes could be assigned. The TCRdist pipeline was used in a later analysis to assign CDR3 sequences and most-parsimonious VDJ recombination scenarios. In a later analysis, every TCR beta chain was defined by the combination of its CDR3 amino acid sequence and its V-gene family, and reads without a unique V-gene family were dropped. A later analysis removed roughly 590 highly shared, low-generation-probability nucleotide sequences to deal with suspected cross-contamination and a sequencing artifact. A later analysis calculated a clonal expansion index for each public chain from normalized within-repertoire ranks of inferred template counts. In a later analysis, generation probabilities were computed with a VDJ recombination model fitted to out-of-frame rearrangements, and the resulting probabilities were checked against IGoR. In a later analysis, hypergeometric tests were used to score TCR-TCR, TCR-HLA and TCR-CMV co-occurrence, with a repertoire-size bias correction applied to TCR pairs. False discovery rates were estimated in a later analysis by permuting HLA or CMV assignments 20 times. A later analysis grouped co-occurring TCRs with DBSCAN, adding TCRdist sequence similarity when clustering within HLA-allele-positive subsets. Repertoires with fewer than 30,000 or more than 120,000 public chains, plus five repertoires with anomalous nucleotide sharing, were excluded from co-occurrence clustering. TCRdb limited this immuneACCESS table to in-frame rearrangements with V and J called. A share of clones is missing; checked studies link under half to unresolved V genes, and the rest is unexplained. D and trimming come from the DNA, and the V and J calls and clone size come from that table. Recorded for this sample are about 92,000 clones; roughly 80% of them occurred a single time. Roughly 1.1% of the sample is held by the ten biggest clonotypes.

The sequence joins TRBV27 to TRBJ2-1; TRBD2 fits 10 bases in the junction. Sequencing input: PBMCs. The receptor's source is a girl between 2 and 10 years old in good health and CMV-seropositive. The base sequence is TGTGCCAGCAGCCGACTAGCGGGTGAGCAGTTCTTC. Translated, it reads CASSRLAGEQFF.